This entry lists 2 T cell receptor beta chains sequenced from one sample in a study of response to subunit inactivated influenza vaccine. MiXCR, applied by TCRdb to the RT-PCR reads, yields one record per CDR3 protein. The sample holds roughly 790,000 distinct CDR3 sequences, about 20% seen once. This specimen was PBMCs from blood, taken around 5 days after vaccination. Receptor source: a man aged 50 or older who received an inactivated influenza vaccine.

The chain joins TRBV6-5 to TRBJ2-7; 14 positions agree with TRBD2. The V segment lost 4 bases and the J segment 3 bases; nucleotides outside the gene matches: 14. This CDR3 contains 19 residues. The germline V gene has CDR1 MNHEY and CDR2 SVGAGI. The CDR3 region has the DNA TGTGCCAGCAGTTTCGCCCTCGGGACTAGCGGGAGCAGGATCTACGAGCAGTACTTC. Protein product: CASSFALGTSGSRIYEQYF.

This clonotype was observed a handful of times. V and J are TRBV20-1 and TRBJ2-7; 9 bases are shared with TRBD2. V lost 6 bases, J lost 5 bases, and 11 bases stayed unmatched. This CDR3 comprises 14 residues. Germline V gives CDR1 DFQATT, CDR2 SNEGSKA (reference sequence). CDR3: CSAQWSGGLDEQYF. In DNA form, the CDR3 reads TGCAGTGCCCAATGGAGCGGGGGGTTAGACGAGCAGTACTTC.